The rows below give T cell receptor beta chains drawn from one sample of a study of blood T cells in healthy people across ages. One entry per CDR3 protein results from TCRdb running MiXCR on the 5' RACE reads. The sample includes 1.5 million to 2 million distinct CDR3 sequences, just under 50% seen only once; the top ten take 2.1%. The sequenced sample consisted of blood. These receptor sequences come from a woman aged 40-49 years in good health. CDR3s include the opening cysteine and the closing phenylalanine or tryptophan. The D gene is left open where the match is weak. Clone size appears in some rows only: once, few, many, or a class for an expanded clone.

d_call clone_size j_call v_call cdr3_aa cdr3_nt
TRBD2 - TRBJ2-3 TRBV27 CASSFKRGGDTQYF TGTGCCAGCAGTTTTAAGCGGGGGGGAGATACGCAGTATTTT
TRBD1 many TRBJ2-5 TRBV20-1 CSAPGTDQETQYF TGCAGTGCTCCCGGGACAGACCAAGAGACCCAGTACTTC
TRBD1 - TRBJ2-7 TRBV27 CASRAQGAGSYEQYF TGTGCCAGCAGGGCACAGGGGGCTGGCTCCTACGAGCAGTACTTC
- few TRBJ2-1 TRBV7-2 CASSLVLGWYNEQFF TGTGCCAGCAGCTTAGTACTCGGATGGTACAATGAGCAGTTCTTC
- few TRBJ2-5 TRBV7-9 CASSREWTSGETQYF TGTGCCAGCAGCCGGGAGTGGACTTCCGGGGAGACCCAGTACTTC
TRBD1 - TRBJ2-6 TRBV6-5 CASSYSSGQGAGANVLTF TGTGCCAGCAGTTACTCATCGGGACAGGGGGCTGGGGCCAACGTCCTGACTTTC
TRBD2 - TRBJ2-5 TRBV25-1 CASSEYPGTSGEQETQYF TGTGCCAGCAGTGAATATCCCGGGACTAGCGGGGAACAAGAGACCCAGTACTTC
- - TRBJ1-1 TRBV5-1 CASSFGWAGVLGTEAFF TGCGCCAGCAGCTTCGGCTGGGCAGGGGTATTAGGCACTGAAGCTTTCTTT
TRBD1 - TRBJ2-3 TRBV15 CATSRAPGQGRTDTQYF TGTGCCACCAGCAGAGCGCCGGGACAGGGAAGGACAGATACGCAGTATTTT
TRBD2 - TRBJ2-7 TRBV10-3 CAISESVLAGGGREQYF TGTGCCATCAGTGAGTCCGTACTAGCGGGGGGAGGGCGCGAGCAGTACTTC
- - TRBJ2-3 TRBV4-3 CASSQEEEWGLTDTQYF TGCGCCAGCAGCCAAGAGGAGGAGTGGGGGCTAACAGATACGCAGTATTTT
- few TRBJ1-2 TRBV12-3/TRBV12-4 CASSTTDGGGYGYTF TGTGCCAGCAGTACTACCGATGGGGGCGGCTATGGCTACACCTTC
- few TRBJ2-1 TRBV6-5 CASSSREYYSNEQFF TGTGCCAGCAGTTCCAGGGAGTATTACAGCAATGAGCAGTTCTTC
TRBD2 - TRBJ2-1 TRBV29-1 CSVERVSGDSNEQFF TGCAGCGTTGAAAGGGTTAGCGGGGACTCGAATGAGCAGTTCTTC
TRBD1 few TRBJ2-3 TRBV7-2 CASSSGTGPVDTQYF TGTGCCAGCAGCTCCGGGACAGGGCCTGTGGATACGCAGTATTTT
- - TRBJ2-3 TRBV28 CASPPRGMDTDTQYF TGTGCCAGCCCGCCGCGCGGGATGGACACAGATACGCAGTATTTT
- - TRBJ2-3 TRBV12-3/TRBV12-4 CASSSGRGTTDTQYF TGTGCCAGCAGCAGTGGACGGGGGACCACAGATACGCAGTATTTT
TRBD2 - TRBJ2-1 TRBV7-9 CASSASGRTYNEQFF TGTGCCAGCAGCGCTAGCGGTCGCACCTACAATGAGCAGTTCTTC
- - TRBJ1-5 TRBV6-6 CASRYGPVGNQPQHF TGTGCCAGCAGATACGGTCCGGTGGGGAATCAGCCCCAGCATTTT
- - TRBJ2-1 TRBV4-2 CASSLMEGKLYNEQFF TGTGCCAGCAGCCTAATGGAGGGGAAGCTTTACAATGAGCAGTTCTTC
- - TRBJ2-5 TRBV11-1 CASSVNREKTQYF TGTGCCAGCAGCGTGAACAGAGAGAAGACCCAGTACTTC
- - TRBJ2-1 TRBV7-2 CASSLGGGRANEQFF TGTGCCAGCAGCTTAGGTGGGGGCAGGGCGAATGAGCAGTTCTTC
TRBD2 - TRBJ2-1 TRBV24-1 CATSDSGGSSYNEQFF TGTGCCACCAGTGACTCGGGGGGGAGCTCCTACAATGAGCAGTTCTTC
TRBD2 few TRBJ2-3 TRBV7-9 CASSRVAGPSTDTQYF TGTGCCAGCAGCCGGGTAGCGGGGCCCAGTACAGATACGCAGTATTTT
- - TRBJ1-5 TRBV28 CASNPLTTGINQPQHF TGTGCCAGCAACCCTCTTACTACAGGGATTAATCAGCCCCAGCATTTT
TRBD2 - TRBJ2-7 TRBV20-1 CSAKTSGPYEQYF TGCAGTGCTAAGACTAGCGGCCCCTACGAGCAGTACTTC
- few TRBJ2-7 TRBV9 CASSALEQYF TGTGCCAGCAGCGCCCTCGAGCAGTACTTC
- few TRBJ2-7 TRBV4-3 CASSQGIETVNYEQYF TGCGCCAGCAGCCAGGGCATCGAGACAGTAAACTACGAGCAGTACTTC
TRBD2 - TRBJ2-5 TRBV3-1 CASSRSGGVGETQYF TGTGCCAGCAGCCGTAGCGGGGGGGTTGGGGAGACCCAGTACTTC
TRBD1 few TRBJ2-1 TRBV10-3 CATETGGEDNEQFF TGTGCCACCGAGACAGGGGGCGAGGACAATGAGCAGTTCTTC
- few TRBJ2-1 TRBV6-2/TRBV6-3 CASSPVRTTKTTNEQFF TGTGCCAGCAGCCCGGTTCGGACTACAAAAACGACGAATGAGCAGTTCTTC
TRBD1 - TRBJ1-1 TRBV7-9 CASSYPGTGNTEAFF TGTGCCAGCAGCTACCCCGGGACAGGGAACACTGAAGCTTTCTTT
- - TRBJ2-1 TRBV4-2 CASSQGQEQETQFF TGTGCCAGCAGCCAAGGACAGGAGCAAGAGACCCAGTTCTTC